The 31 T cell receptor beta chains in this list originate from one sample, sequenced in a study of blood T cells in healthy people across ages. A J-beta primer mix and a sample-barcoded 5' primer were used in a second PCR of roughly 7 to 12 cycles. MiXCR was run by TCRdb on the 5' RACE reads, yielding one entry per CDR3 protein. The profile shows hundreds of thousands of distinct CDR3 sequences, roughly 53% of them singletons. The specimen sequenced was blood. The receptors were gathered from a man older than 75 in good health.

The chain carries TRBV12-3 or TRBV12-4 and TRBJ2-5, with 8 bases matching TRBD1. The CDR3 is made up of 14 amino acids. V gave up 3 bases and J gave up 7 bases; unmatched junction bases: 7. The CDR3 is CASSFLTGGATQYF. The CDR3 region has the DNA TGTGCCAGCAGTTTCTTAACAGGGGGTGCGACCCAGTACTTC.

V gene TRBV20-1 combines with J gene TRBJ2-1, with D possibly TRBD2 on 5 matching bases. The germline gives CDR1 DFQATT, CDR2 SNEGSKA (reference sequence). The CDR3 spans 14 residues. Deletions cut 3 bases from V and 8 bases from J, with 17 bases between. The DNA of the CDR3 is TGCAGTGCTAGCGCTCGCGATACGAGGGATGAGCAGTTCTTC. Translating it yields CSASARDTRDEQFF.

J is TRBJ2-4 and V is TRBV6-6; 9 bases are shared with TRBD1. The CDR3 is 17 residues long. Germline V gene sequence: CDR1 MNHNY, CDR2 SVGAGI (reference sequence). The junction had 8 bases not matched to a gene; V was cut back by 5 bases and J by 0 bases. The CDR3, as DNA: TGTGCCAGCAGTCCCCTCGGACAGGGGATAGCCAAAAACATTCAGTACTTC. Protein sequence: CASSPLGQGIAKNIQYF.

The chain recombines TRBV6-5 with TRBJ2-5; D remains unclear. Germline V CDR1 and CDR2: MNHEY, SVGAGI. The CDR3 has 15 residues. With 9 bases removed from V and 3 bases from J, the gap between germline ends came to 20 bases. CDR3 residues: CARRTELGKEETQYF. CDR3 DNA sequence: TGTGCCAGAAGGACGGAGTTGGGGAAGGAAGAGACCCAGTACTTC.

To note about this clonotype: A read error is possible here, since a much larger clone lies one base away. The CDR3: CASSTGFSTEKLFF. DNA for the CDR3: TGTGCCAGCAGCACGGGATTCAGTACTGAAAAACTGTTTTTT. This sequence joins TRBV25-1 and TRBJ1-4, with no clear D. This CDR3 is built from 14 residues. Germline V gene lookup returns CDR1 MGHDK and CDR2 SYGVNS. Trimming took off 6 bases at V and 7 bases at J, with 15 bases between the two ends. Filled out from reference TRBV25-1 and TRBJ1-4, the complete variable domain reads EADIYQTPRYLVIGTGKKITLECSQTMGHDKMYWYQQDPGMELHLIHYSYGVNSTEKGDLSSESTVSRIRTEHFPLTLESARPSHTSQYLCASSTGFSTEKLFFGSGTQLSVL.

J is TRBJ1-5 and V is TRBV2, with D perhaps matching TRBD1 (5 bases). Between the trimmed V and J ends, which lost 6 bases and 3 bases, there was a span of 12 bases. The CDR3 length is 14 residues. Germline V gene lookup returns CDR1 SNHLY and CDR2 FYNNEI. In nucleotides, the CDR3 is TGTGCCAGCAGACTAGACAGCCCCAATCAGCCCCAGCATTTT. It is translated as CASRLDSPNQPQHF.

This clonotype was counted between two and nine times. The chain has TRBV29-1 and TRBJ2-4; D might be TRBD1 or TRBD2, each matching 5 bases. Germline V gene data show CDR1 as SQVTM and CDR2 as ANQGSEA. This CDR3 comprises 11 residues. Between the trimmed V and J ends, which lost 3 bases and 6 bases, there was a span of 6 bases. DNA of the CDR3: TGCAGCGTTGATGGGGGAAACATTCAGTACTTC. Translation: CSVDGGNIQYF.

Remarks on this clonotype: One end of the junction does not line up with germline, which may come from a read error. The rearrangement uses TRBV4-1 and TRBJ1-5; 8 nucleotides align to TRBD1. The CDR3 runs to 15 residues. The germline V gene encodes CDR1 MGHRA and CDR2 YSYEKL. CDR3 region: CASSQGQGGNQPQHF. The CDR3, as DNA: TGTGCCAGCAGCCAAGGACAGGGAGGCAATCAGCCCCAGCATTTT.

This sequence joins TRBV7-2 and TRBJ2-7, with a possible D match to TRBD1 (5 bases). Per germline, CDR1 SGHTA and CDR2 FQGNSA. V was trimmed by 8 bases and J by 3 bases, leaving 14 bases between them. The length of the CDR3 is 13 residues. CDR3 amino acids: CASRRDSRYEQYF. CDR3 bases: TGTGCCAGCCGAAGAGACAGTCGCTACGAGCAGTACTTC.

The genes are TRBV7-2 and TRBJ2-3, with D possibly matching TRBD1 (6 bases). Trimming left V 5 bases short and J 6 bases short, with 21 bases between. CDR3 length equals 16 residues. The germline gives CDR1 SGHTA, CDR2 FQGNSA. CDR3 coding DNA: TGTGCCAGCAGCACCAGGGGTACTAGGGGCTCGGATACGCAGTATTTT. It translates to CASSTRGTRGSDTQYF.

V usage is TRBV18 and J usage is TRBJ2-7; D not certain. The V gene's germline CDR1 is KGHSH and CDR2 LQKENI. The V end was cut by 2 bases, the J end by 3 bases, with 8 bases between. There are 13 residues in the CDR3. CDR3 loop: CASSPAENYEQYF. The CDR3 DNA reads TGTGCCAGCTCACCAGCAGAGAACTACGAGCAGTACTTC.

The chain has TRBV2 and TRBJ2-1; D is unclear. The assigned J gene may be wrong: the sequence end matches TRBJ2-7 better. CDR3 size: 12 residues. Germline values: CDR1 SNHLY, CDR2 FYNNEI. CDR3 DNA sequence: TGTGCCAGCATTTATGACCTAAATGAGCAGTACTTC. Protein: CASIYDLNEQYF.

This chain joins TRBV5-6 and TRBJ2-7, with 9 bases aligning to TRBD1. This CDR3 comprises 16 residues. The J segment lost 3 bases and the V segment lost 0 bases, leaving 7 bases of the junction unmatched. Germline CDR1 is SGHDT and CDR2 is YYEEEE. The CDR3 region is CASSLEVQGARYEQYF. The DNA for the CDR3 is TGTGCCAGCAGCTTGGAGGTACAGGGGGCGCGCTACGAGCAGTACTTC.

The genes are TRBV5-1 and TRBJ1-1; 7 bases agree with TRBD1. CDR1 and CDR2 (germline): SGHRS, YFSETQ. The CDR3 length is 14 residues. Trimming took 7 bases from V and 3 from J; bases not matched to a gene: 9. CDR3 sequence (DNA): TGCGCCAGCGCTGACAGGGAAGGGTACACTGAAGCTTTCTTT. Its protein product is CASADREGYTEAFF.

This clonotype occurred a few times. The chain uses TRBV9 and TRBJ2-7, with 16 positions matching TRBD2. The DNA end is a closer match to TRBJ2-5, so the J assignment may be wrong. CDR3 length: 16 amino acids. Looked up from germline, CDR1 is SGDLS and CDR2 is YYNGEE. CDR3: CASSAGLAGGDETQYF. The CDR3 nucleotides are TGTGCCAGCAGCGCGGGACTAGCGGGAGGGGATGAGACCCAGTACTTC.

The rearrangement links TRBV5-1 to TRBJ2-5; 12 bases are shared with TRBD1. The DNA matches TRBJ2-7 better at its end, which makes the J call doubtful. The CDR3 consists of 16 residues. Germline V gene lookup returns CDR1 SGHRS and CDR2 YFSETQ. The CDR3 nucleotides are TGCGCCAGCAGCTTGGGGGGACAGGGGGCGCTGAACGAGCAGTACTTC. Translation gives CASSLGGQGALNEQYF.

The genes are TRBV18 and TRBJ2-1; 10 bases are a match to TRBD2. Germline trimming cut 4 bases from V and 4 bases from J; bases unmatched to any gene: 7. The CDR3 covers 16 residues. The germline gives CDR1 KGHSH, CDR2 LQKENI. CDR3 nucleotide sequence: TGTGCCAGCTCACAAGCGGGAGGGCCAAAGTACAATGAGCAGTTCTTC. Translated: CASSQAGGPKYNEQFF.

This rearrangement joins TRBV28 to TRBJ2-1; D not resolved. The germline V gene encodes CDR1 MDHEN and CDR2 SYDVKM. The CDR3 consists of 16 residues. Trimming removed 1 base from V and 7 bases from J, with 17 bases in between. As DNA, the CDR3 is TGTGCCAGCAGTTTATCCAAAAGGGTCGAGGTAAATGAGCAGTTCTTC. Its protein is CASSLSKRVEVNEQFF.

The CDR3 region is CATSEPTGTEAFF. The CDR3 region has the DNA TGTGCCACCAGTGAACCGACCGGGACGGAAGCTTTCTTT. The rearrangement joins TRBV24-1 to TRBJ1-1; a weak D match, TRBD1 (5 bases). CDR1 is KGHDR and CDR2 is SFDVKD in the germline V gene. The CDR3 spans 13 residues. V shed 4 bases and J shed 8 bases, with 13 bases lying between them.

The sample holds a few counts of this clonotype. The rearrangement joins TRBV6-5 to TRBJ2-3; perhaps D is TRBD1 or TRBD2 (5 bases each). Per the germline V gene, CDR1 is MNHEY and CDR2 is SVGAGI. With 6 bases removed from V and 4 bases from J, the gap between germline ends came to 11 bases. The CDR3 is 13 residues long. This chain's CDR3 is CASRSLGADTQYF. The CDR3 DNA sequence: TGTGCCAGCAGGTCCTTGGGGGCAGATACGCAGTATTTT.

This clonotype was counted between two and nine times. The V and J genes are TRBV9 and TRBJ2-1; TRBD2 agrees at 8 bases. Germline V CDR1 and CDR2: SGDLS, YYNGEE. The CDR3 has 17 residues. Trimming took 0 bases from V and 7 from J; bases not matched to a gene: 12. The CDR3 DNA is TGTGCCAGCAGCGTAGCTCTAGCGGGTGTAAATGGGAATGAGCAGTTCTTC. This sequence encodes CASSVALAGVNGNEQFF.

This sequence joins TRBV20-1 and TRBJ1-5; 7 bases fit TRBD1. The CDR3 has 18 residues. The V gene end was trimmed by 3 bases and the J gene end by 0 bases; junction bases not matched to a gene: 14. Per germline, CDR1 DFQATT and CDR2 SNEGSKA (reference sequence). CDR3 nucleotide sequence: TGCAGTGCTAGCCCCCTCCTCCCGCAGGGGGGTAGCAATCAGCCCCAGCATTTT. It specifies CSASPLLPQGGSNQPQHF.

The rearrangement uses TRBV12-3 or TRBV12-4 and TRBJ2-1, with unresolved D. The V gene lost 3 bases and the J gene lost 5 bases, with 5 bases spanning the gap. The CDR3 spans 12 residues. The CDR3 DNA follows: TGTGCCAGCAGTTTCCTCAACAATGAGCAGTTCTTC. Protein sequence: CASSFLNNEQFF.

Many counts were recorded for this clonotype. This chain uses TRBV29-1 with TRBJ2-1; unclear D gene. Trimming removed 0 bases at V and 7 bases at J, with 7 bases between. This CDR3 has 12 residues. Germline loops: CDR1 SQVTM, CDR2 ANQGSEA. The CDR3 DNA reads TGCAGCGTTGAAGATTTGGGTAATGAGCAGTTCTTC. Amino acid sequence: CSVEDLGNEQFF.

The chain carries TRBV24-1 and TRBJ2-1, with 11 bases aligning to TRBD2. Germline CDR1 reads KGHDR; CDR2 reads SFDVKD. This CDR3 region has 14 residues. V lost 10 bases to trimming and J lost 0 bases; unmatched junction nucleotides: 1. The CDR3 spells CATSGRVSYNEQFF. In DNA, the CDR3 is TGTGCCACTAGCGGGAGGGTCTCCTACAATGAGCAGTTCTTC.

The rearrangement joins TRBV12-5 to TRBJ1-5, with 10 bases identical to TRBD1. V trimming: 1 base; J trimming: 6 bases; junction bases outside the gene matches: 3. CDR1 is LGHNT and CDR2 is FRNRAP in the germline V gene. The CDR3 covers 15 residues. CDR3 sequence reads: CASGLAGTGVQPQHF. CDR3 DNA sequence: TGTGCTAGTGGTTTGGCCGGGACAGGGGTTCAGCCCCAGCATTTT.

This clonotype was counted a few times. The chain has TRBV9 and TRBJ2-1, with 13 nucleotides matching TRBD2. The CDR3 covers 15 residues. The germline CDR1 and CDR2 sequences are SGDLS and YYNGEE. V lost 3 bases to trimming and J lost 10 bases; unmatched junction nucleotides: 7. CDR3 nucleotide sequence: TGTGCCAGCAGCGCACCCGGGACTAGCGGGAAAGAGCAGTTCTTC. This translates into CASSAPGTSGKEQFF.

This clonotype has just a few counts. One end of the junction is discordant with germline, which a read error may explain. The rearrangement uses TRBV6-4 and TRBJ2-4; the D is unclear. This CDR3 is built from 13 residues. CDR1 MRHNA and CDR2 SNTAGT come from the germline V gene. CDR3 sequence (DNA): TGTGCCAGCAGTGACAGAGCCCAAAACATTCAGTACTTC. Its translation: CASSDRAQNIQYF.

The chain links TRBV20-1 to TRBJ2-2; 7 bases agree with TRBD1. Germline V lookup: CDR1 DFQATT, CDR2 SNEGSKA (reference sequence). The trim removed 3 bases at V and 4 bases at J, leaving 2 bases unmatched. CDR3 length equals 13 residues. CDR3 region: CSASPGGTGELFF. In nucleotides, the CDR3 is TGCAGTGCTAGCCCAGGGGGCACCGGGGAGCTGTTTTTT.

This clonotype was observed once. J is TRBJ2-5 and V is TRBV24-1; 8 bases line up with TRBD2. The CDR3 is 15 amino acids. Germline trimming cut 7 bases from V and 5 bases from J; bases unmatched to any gene: 11. From germline, CDR1 is KGHDR and CDR2 SFDVKD. Here the CDR3 DNA reads TGTGCCACCAGCTCAGTGGCGGGAGGCGGGGAGACCCAGTACTTC. It yields the protein CATSSVAGGGETQYF.

Remarks on this clonotype: A much larger clone lies a single base off, so this may be a read error. The chain has TRBV20-1 and TRBJ2-5; 7 bases are a match to TRBD2. V shed 3 bases, J shed 2 bases, and the junction held 9 bases outside the gene matches. Germline V gene sequence: CDR1 DFQATT, CDR2 SNEGSKA (reference sequence). The CDR3 length is 15 residues. The CDR3 DNA follows: TGCAGTGCTAGCTGTGCTAGCGGCCTTCAAGAGACCCAGTACTTC. It codes for CSASCASGLQETQYF.